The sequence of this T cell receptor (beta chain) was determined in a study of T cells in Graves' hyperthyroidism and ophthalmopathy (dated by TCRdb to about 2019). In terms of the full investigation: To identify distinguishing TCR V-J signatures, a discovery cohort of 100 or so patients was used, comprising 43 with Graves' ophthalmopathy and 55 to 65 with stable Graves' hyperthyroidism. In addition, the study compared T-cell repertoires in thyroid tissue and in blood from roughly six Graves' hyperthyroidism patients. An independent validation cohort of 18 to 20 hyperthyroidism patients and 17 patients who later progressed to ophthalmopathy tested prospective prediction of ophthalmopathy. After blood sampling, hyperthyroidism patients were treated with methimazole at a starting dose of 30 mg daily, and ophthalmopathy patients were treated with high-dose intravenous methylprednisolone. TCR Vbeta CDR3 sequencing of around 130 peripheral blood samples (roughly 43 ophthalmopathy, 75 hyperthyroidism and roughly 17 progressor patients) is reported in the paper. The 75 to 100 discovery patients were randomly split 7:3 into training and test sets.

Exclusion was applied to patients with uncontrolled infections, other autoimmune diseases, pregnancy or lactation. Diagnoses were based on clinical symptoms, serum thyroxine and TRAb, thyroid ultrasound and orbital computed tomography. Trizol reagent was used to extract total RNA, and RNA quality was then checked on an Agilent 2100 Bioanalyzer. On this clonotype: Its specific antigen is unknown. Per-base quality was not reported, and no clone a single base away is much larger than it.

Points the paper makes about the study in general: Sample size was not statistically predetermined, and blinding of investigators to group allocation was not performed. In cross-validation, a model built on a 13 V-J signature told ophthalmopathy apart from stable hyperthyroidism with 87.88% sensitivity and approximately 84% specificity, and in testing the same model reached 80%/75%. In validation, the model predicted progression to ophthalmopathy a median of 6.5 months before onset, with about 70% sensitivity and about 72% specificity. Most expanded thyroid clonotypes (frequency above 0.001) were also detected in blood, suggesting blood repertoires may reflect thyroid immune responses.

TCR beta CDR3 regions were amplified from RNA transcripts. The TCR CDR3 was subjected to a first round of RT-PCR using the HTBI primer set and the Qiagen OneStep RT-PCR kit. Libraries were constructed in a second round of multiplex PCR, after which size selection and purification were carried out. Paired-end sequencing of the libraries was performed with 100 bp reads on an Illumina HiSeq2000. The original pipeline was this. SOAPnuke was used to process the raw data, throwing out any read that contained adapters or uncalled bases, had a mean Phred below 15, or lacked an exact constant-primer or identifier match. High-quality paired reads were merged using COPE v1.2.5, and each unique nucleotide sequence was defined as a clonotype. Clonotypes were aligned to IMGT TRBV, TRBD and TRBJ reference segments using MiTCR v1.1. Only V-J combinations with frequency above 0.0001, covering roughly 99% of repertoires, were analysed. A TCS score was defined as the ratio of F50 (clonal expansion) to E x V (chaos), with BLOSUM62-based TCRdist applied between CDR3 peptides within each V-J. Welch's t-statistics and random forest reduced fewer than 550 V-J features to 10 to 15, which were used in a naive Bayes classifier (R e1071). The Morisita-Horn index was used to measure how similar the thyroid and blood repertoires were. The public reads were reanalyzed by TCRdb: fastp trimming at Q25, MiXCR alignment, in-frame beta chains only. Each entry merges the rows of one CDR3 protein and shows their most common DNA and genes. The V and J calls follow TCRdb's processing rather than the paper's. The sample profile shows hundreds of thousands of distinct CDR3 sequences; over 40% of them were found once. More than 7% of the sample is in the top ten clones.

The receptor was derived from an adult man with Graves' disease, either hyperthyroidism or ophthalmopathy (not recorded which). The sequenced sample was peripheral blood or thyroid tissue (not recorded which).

The CDR3 region: CASSLNHEQYF. Here is the DNA: TGTGCCAGCAGTCTGAACCACGAGCAGTACTTC. The sequence is built from TRBV2 and TRBJ2-5; no D gene can be assigned with confidence. With the DNA end fitting TRBJ2-7 better, the J assignment may be wrong. CDR1 and CDR2 are read off the germline V gene as SNHLY and FYNNEI. The CDR3 contains 11 residues, cysteine and phenylalanine counted. The read is trimmed to its CDR3 DNA, 33 bases read in frame from base 1.